Below, one TCR beta chain is given with its context. What it binds is not known. The data stem from a study of PD-1 blockade in classical Hodgkin lymphoma. On the study more broadly: Nivolumab dosed at 3 mg/kg went to patients intravenously every 2 weeks. General observations from the study: TCR diversity in CD4+, not CD8+, cells rose significantly by C4D1. Exclusion covered patients beginning nivolumab under 1 year post-ASCT.

As for time point: cycle 4 day 1 (C4D1), after more than five weeks of nivolumab. In every patient, relapse followed autologous stem cell transplantation, while exposure to brentuximab vedotin differed. This CDR3 has 14 residues. V was pared by 4 bases and J by 3 bases, with 12 bases between. Germline V gene sequence: CDR1 SGDLS, CDR2 YYNGEE. Produced via immunoSEQ multiplex PCR; TCRdb's table is partial and in-frame only. The repertoire holds roughly 94,000 clones, with 93% as singletons. The sequence was collected from a human donor with classical Hodgkin lymphoma. The material sequenced was peripheral blood mononuclear cells (PBMCs), taken before the fourth cycle of nivolumab. V gene TRBV9 combines with J gene TRBJ2-3, with D maybe TRBD2 (5 bases). DNA for the CDR3: TGTGCCAGCAGCCCCCAGAGAGGGACAGATACGCAGTATTTT. It encodes CASSPQRGTDTQYF.